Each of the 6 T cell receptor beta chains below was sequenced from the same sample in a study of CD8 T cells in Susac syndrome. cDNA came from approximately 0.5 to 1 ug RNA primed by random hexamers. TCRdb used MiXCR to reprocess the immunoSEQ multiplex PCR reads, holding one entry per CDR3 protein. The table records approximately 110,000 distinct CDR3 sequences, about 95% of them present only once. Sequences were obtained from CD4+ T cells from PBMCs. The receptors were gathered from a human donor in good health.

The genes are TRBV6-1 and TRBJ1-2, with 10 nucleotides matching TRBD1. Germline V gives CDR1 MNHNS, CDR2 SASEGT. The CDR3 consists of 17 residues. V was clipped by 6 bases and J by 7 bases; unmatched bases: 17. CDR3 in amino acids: CASSRGRDRGLVGGYTF. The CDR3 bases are TGTGCCAGCAGCCGGGGCCGGGACAGGGGCCTGGTTGGTGGCTACACCTTC.

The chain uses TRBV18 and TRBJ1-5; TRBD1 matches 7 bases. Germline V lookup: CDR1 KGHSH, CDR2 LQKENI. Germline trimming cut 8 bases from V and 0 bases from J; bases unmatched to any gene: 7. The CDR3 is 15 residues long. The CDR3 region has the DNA TGTGCCAGCAAACGGGACAGAAATAGCAATCAGCCCCAGCATTTT. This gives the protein CASKRDRNSNQPQHF.

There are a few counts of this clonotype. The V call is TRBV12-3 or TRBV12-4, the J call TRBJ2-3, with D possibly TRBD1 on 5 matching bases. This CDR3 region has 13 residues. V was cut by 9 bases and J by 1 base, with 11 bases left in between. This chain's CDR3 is CASREQGTDTQYF. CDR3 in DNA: TGTGCCAGTAGGGAACAGGGCACAGATACGCAGTATTTT.

The CDR3 sequence is CASSLAQGVNQPQHF. The DNA for the CDR3 is TGTGCCAGCAGCTTAGCGCAAGGGGTCAATCAGCCCCAGCATTTT. This rearrangement joins TRBV7-2 to TRBJ1-5; D is perhaps TRBD1 (5 bases). The germline V gene has CDR1 SGHTA and CDR2 FQGNSA. The CDR3 extends over 15 amino acids. V gave up 0 bases and J gave up 3 bases, with 9 bases separating them.

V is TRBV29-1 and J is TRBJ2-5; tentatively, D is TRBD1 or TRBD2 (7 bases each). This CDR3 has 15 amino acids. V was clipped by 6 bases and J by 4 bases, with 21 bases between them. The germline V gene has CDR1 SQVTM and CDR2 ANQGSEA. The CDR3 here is CSVIQGRGRRETQYF. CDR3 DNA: TGCAGCGTGATACAGGGGAGGGGTAGAAGAGAGACCCAGTACTTC. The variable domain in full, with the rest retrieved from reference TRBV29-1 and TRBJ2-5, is SAVISQKPSRDICQRGTSLTIQCQVDSQVTMMFWYRQQPGQSLTLIATANQGSEATYESGFVIDKFPISRPNLTFSTLTVSNMSPEDSSIYLCSVIQGRGRRETQYFGPGTRLLVL.

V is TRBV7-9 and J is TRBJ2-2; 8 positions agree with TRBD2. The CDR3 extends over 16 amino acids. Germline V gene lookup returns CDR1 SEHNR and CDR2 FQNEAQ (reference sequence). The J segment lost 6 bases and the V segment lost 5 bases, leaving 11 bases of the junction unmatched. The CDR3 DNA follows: TGTGCCAGCAGCCCCTCCGCGGCGGGAGGTGCCGGGGAGCTGTTTTTT. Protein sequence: CASSPSAAGGAGELFF.